The source of this T cell receptor (beta chain) is a study of control samples from healthy donors and cancer patients. The table came from immunoSEQ multiplex PCR; TCRdb's copy has only in-frame clones and leaves some out. The sample lists approximately 92,000 clones, approximately 93% occurring once. The TCR sequence derives from a woman aged 25 to 45 in good health. Sequencing was performed on blood.

The CDR3 protein is CASSPGAQGTGYTF. CDR3 nucleotide sequence: TGTGCCAGCTCACCAGGGGCCCAGGGGACTGGCTACACCTTC. The rearrangement joins TRBV18 to TRBJ1-2, with D possibly being TRBD1 (6 bases). V gave up 2 bases and J gave up 7 bases, with 14 bases separating them. Germline CDR1 and CDR2: KGHSH and LQKENI. The CDR3 spans 14 residues.